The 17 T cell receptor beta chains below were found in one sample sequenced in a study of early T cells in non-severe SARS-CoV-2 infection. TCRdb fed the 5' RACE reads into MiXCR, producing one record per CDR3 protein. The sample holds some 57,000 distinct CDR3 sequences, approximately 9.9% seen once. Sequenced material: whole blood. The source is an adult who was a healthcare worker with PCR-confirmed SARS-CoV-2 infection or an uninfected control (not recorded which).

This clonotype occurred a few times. CDR3 in DNA: TGCGCCAGCAGCCAAGATCAGCCGGGGAGCTCCTACAATGAGCAGTTCTTC. Translation gives CASSQDQPGSSYNEQFF. The rearrangement joins TRBV4-1 to TRBJ2-1; tentatively, D is TRBD2 (5 bases). Germline values: CDR1 MGHRA, CDR2 YSYEKL. The CDR3 is 17 residues long. Trimming left V 0 bases short and J 0 bases short, with 12 bases between.

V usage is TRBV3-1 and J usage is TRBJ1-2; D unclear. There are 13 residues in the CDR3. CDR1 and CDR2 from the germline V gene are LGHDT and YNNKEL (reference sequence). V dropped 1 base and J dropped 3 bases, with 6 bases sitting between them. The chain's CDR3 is CASSQAGYYGYTF. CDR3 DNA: TGTGCCAGCAGCCAAGCGGGCTACTATGGCTACACCTTC.

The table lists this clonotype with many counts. The CDR3 nucleotides are TGTGCCAGCAGCCAGGGGATCGGGGAGCTGTTTTTT. Translating gives CASSQGIGELFF. The chain combines TRBV7-3 with TRBJ2-2; a possible D gene is TRBD1 (6 bases). The CDR3 runs 12 residues. V lost 5 bases and J lost 7, with 8 bases in between. The V gene's germline CDR1 is SGHTA and CDR2 FQGTGA.

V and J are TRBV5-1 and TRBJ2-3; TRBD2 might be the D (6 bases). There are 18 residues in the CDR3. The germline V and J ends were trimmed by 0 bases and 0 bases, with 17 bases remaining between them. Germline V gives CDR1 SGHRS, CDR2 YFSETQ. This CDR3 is CASSLVGGTQSSTDTQYF. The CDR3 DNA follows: TGCGCCAGCAGCTTGGTAGGCGGGACGCAATCTAGCACAGATACGCAGTATTTT.

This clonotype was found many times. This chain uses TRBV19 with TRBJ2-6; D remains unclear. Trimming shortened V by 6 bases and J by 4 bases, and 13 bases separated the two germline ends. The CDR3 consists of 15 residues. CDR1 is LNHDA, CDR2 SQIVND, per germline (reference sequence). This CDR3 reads CASRSASTGANVLTF. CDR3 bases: TGTGCCAGTAGATCGGCCTCGACAGGGGCCAACGTCCTGACTTTC.

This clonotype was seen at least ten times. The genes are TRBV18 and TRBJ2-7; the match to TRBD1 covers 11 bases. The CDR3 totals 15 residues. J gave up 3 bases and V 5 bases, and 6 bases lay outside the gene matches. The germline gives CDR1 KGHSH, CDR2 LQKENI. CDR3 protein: CASSDGDRGSYEQYF. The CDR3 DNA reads TGTGCCAGCTCAGATGGGGACAGGGGGAGCTACGAGCAGTACTTC.

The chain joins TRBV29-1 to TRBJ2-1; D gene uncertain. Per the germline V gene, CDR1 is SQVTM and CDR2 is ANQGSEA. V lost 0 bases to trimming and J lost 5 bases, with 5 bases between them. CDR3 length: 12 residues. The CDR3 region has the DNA TGCAGCGTTGAAGAGAGCAACAATGAGCAGTTCTTC. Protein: CSVEESNNEQFF.

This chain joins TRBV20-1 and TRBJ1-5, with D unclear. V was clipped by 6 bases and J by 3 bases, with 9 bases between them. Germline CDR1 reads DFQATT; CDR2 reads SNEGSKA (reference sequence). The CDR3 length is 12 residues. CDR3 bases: TGCAGTGCGCGAGGGCCCAATCAGCCCCAGCATTTT. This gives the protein CSARGPNQPQHF.

CDR3 coding DNA: TGCAGTGCCGACAGAGATTGGGGCTACACCTTC. This translates into CSADRDWGYTF. The genes are TRBV20-1 and TRBJ1-2; maybe TRBD1 (5 bases). CDR3 length: 11 residues. CDR1 is DFQATT, CDR2 SNEGSKA, per germline (reference sequence). Trimming shortened V by 6 bases and J by 8 bases, and 13 bases separated the two germline ends.

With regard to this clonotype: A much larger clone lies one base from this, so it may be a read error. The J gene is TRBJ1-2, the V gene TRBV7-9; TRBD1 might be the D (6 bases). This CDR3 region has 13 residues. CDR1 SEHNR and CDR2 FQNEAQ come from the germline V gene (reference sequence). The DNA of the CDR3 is TGTGCCAACAGCTTAGCAGGGGCGCAAGGCTACACCTTC. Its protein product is CANSLAGAQGYTF.

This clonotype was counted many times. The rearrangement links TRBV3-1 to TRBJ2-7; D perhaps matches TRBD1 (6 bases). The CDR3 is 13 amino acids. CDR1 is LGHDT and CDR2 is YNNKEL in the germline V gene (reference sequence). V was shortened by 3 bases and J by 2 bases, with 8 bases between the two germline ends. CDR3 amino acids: CASSQTGTYEQYF. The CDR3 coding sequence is TGTGCCAGCAGCCAGACAGGCACCTACGAGCAGTACTTC.

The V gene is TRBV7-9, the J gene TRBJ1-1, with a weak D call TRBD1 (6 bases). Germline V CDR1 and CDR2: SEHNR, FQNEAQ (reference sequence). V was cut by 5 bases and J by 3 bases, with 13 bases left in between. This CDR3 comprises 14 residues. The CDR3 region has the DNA TGTGCCAGCAGCCACGGGGGGCGGGACACTGAAGCTTTCTTT. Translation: CASSHGGRDTEAFF.

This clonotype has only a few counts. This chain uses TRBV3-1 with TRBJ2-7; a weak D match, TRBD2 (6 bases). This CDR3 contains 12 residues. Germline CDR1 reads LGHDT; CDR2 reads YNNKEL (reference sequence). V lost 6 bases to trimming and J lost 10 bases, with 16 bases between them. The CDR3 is CASSQNREEQYF. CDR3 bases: TGTGCCAGCAGTCAAAATAGGGAGGAACAGTACTTC.

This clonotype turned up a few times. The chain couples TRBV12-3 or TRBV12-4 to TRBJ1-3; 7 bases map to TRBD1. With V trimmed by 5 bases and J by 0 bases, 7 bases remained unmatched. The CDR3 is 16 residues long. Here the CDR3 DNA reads TGTGCCAGCAGTCCGAAAACAGGGGACTCTGGAAACACCATATATTTT. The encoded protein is CASSPKTGDSGNTIYF.

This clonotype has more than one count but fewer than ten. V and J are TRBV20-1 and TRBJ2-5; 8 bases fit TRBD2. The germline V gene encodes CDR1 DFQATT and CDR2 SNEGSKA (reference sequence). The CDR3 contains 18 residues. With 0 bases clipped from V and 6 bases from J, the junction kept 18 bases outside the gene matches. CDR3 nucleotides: TGCAGTGCTAGAGATGAGAGCCTGACAAGCGGGGGTGGAAAGACCCAGTACTTC. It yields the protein CSARDESLTSGGGKTQYF.

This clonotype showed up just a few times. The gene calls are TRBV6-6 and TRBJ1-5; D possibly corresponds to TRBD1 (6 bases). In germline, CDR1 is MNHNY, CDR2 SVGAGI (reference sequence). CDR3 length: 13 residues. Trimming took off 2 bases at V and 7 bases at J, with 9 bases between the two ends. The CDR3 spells CASSYGGLQPQHF. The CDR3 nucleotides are TGTGCCAGCAGTTACGGGGGGCTACAGCCCCAGCATTTT.

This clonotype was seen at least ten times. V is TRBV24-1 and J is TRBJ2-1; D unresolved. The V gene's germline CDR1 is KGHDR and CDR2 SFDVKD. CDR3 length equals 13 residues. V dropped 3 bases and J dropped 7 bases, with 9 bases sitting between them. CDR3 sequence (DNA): TGTGCCACCAGTGATCGACCAAGTAATGAGCAGTTCTTC. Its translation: CATSDRPSNEQFF.